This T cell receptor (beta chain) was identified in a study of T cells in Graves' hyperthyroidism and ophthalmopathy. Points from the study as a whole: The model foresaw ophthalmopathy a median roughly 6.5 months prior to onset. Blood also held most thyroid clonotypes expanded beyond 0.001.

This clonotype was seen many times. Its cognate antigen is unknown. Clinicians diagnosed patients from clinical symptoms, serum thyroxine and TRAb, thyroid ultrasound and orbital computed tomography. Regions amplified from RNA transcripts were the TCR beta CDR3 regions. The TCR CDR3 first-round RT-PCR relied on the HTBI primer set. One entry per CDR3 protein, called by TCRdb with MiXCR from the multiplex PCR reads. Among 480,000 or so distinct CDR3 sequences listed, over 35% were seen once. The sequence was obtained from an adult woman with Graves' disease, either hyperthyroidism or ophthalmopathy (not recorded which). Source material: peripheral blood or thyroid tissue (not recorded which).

CDR3 DNA: TGTGCCAGCAGCTCCGACTATCAGGAGCAGTACTTC. Amino acids: CASSSDYQEQYF. The rearrangement uses TRBV7-2 and TRBJ2-5; maybe TRBD2 (5 bases). Deletions cut 4 bases from V and 11 bases from J, with 14 bases between. Germline V lookup: CDR1 SGHTA, CDR2 FQGNSA. This CDR3 has 12 amino acids.